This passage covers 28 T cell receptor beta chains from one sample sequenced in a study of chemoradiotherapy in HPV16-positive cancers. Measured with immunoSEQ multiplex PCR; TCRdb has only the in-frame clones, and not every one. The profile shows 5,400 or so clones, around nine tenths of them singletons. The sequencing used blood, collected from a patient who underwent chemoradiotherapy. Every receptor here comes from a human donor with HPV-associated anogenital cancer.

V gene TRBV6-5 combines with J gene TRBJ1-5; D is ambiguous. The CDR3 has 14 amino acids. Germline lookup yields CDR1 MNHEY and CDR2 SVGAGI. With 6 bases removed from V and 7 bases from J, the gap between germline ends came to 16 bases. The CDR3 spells CASRTINPGQPQHF. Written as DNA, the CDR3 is TGTGCCAGCAGAACTATAAATCCCGGGCAGCCCCAGCATTTT.

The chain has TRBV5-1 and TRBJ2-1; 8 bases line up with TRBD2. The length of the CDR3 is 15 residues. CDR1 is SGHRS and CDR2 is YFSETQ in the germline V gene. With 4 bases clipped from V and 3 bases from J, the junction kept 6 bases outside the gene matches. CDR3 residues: CASSRQRERYNEQFF. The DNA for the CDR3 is TGCGCCAGCAGCCGTCAGCGGGAGCGCTACAATGAGCAGTTCTTC.

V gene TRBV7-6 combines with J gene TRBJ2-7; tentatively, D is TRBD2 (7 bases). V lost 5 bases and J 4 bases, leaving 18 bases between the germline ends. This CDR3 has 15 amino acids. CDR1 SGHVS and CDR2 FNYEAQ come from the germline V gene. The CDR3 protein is CASSQGRAWSYEQYF. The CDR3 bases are TGTGCCAGCAGCCAGGGGAGGGCCTGGTCTTACGAGCAGTACTTC.

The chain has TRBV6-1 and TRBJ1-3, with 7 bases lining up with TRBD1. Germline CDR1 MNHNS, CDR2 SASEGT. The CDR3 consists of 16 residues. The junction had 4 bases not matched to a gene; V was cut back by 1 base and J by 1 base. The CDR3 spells CASSEVQGRSGNTIYF. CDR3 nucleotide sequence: TGTGCCAGCAGTGAAGTACAGGGGCGATCTGGAAACACCATATATTTT.

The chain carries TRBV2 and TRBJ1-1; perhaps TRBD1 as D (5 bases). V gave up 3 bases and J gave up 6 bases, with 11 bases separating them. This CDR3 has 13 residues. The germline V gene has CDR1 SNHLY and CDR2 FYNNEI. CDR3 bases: TGTGCCAGCAGTGAGACTTCCAGGGCTGAAGCTTTCTTT. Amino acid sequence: CASSETSRAEAFF.

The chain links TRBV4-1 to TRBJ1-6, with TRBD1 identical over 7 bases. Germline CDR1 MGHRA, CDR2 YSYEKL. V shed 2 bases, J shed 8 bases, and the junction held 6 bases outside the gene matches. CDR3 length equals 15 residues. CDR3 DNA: TGCGCCAGCAGCCAAAACTGGGACAGCGATTCACCCCTCCACTTT. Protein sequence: CASSQNWDSDSPLHF.

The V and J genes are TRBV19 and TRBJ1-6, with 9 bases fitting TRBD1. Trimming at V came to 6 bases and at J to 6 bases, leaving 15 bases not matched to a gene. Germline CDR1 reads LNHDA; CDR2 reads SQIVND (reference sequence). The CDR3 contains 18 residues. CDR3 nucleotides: TGTGCCAGTAGGGCTCCGCAAGGACAGGGGAGTCTTAATTCACCCCTCCACTTT. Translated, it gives CASRAPQGQGSLNSPLHF.

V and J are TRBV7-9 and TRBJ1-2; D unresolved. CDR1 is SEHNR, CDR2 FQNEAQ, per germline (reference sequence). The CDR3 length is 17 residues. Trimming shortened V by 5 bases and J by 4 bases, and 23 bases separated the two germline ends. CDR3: CASSIERGRLAAYGYTF. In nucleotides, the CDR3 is TGTGCCAGCAGCATCGAGCGAGGGCGTCTGGCGGCCTATGGCTACACCTTC.

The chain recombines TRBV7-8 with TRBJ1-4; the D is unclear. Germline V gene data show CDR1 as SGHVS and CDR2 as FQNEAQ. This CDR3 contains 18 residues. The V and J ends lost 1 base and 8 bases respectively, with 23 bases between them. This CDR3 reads CASSLGMALDPEEEKLFF. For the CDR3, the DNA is TGTGCCAGCAGCTTAGGAATGGCTCTGGACCCCGAGGAGGAAAAACTGTTTTTT.

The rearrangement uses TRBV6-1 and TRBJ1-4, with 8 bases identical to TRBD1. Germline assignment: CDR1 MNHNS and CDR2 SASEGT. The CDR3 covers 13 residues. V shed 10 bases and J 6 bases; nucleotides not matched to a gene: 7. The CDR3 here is CATSRGHDEKLFF. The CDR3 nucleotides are TGTGCCACCTCCAGGGGGCATGATGAAAAACTGTTTTTT.

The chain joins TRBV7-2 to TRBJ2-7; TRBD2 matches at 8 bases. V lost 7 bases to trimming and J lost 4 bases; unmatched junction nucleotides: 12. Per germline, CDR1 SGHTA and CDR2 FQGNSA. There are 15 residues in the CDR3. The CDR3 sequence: CASTSRGGGLYEQYF. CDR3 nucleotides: TGTGCCAGCACCTCACGGGGGGGAGGCTTGTACGAGCAGTACTTC.

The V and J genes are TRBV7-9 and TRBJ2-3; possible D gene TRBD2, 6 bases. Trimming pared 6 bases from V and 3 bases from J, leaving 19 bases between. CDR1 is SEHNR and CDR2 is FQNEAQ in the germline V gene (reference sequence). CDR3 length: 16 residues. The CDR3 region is CASRPFREVGTDTQYF. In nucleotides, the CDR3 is TGTGCCAGCAGGCCCTTCAGGGAGGTCGGGACAGATACGCAGTATTTT.

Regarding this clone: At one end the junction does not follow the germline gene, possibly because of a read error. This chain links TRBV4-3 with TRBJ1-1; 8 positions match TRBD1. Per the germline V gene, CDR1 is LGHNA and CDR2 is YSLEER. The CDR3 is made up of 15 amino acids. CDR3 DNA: TGCGCCAGCAGCCAAGGGGACAGGAACGATATGAAGCTGGTCTTT. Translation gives CASSQGDRNDMKLVF.

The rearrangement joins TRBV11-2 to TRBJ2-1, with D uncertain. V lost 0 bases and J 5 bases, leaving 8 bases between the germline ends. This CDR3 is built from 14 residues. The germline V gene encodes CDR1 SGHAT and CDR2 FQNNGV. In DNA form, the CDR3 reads TGTGCCAGCAGCTTAGAGTCCGACGACAATGAGCAGTTCTTC. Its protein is CASSLESDDNEQFF.

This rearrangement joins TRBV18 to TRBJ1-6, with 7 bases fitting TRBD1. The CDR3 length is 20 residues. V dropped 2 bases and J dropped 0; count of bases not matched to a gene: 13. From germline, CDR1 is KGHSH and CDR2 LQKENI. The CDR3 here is CASSPIVVQGKSSYNSPLHF. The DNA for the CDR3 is TGTGCCAGCTCACCAATTGTAGTACAGGGGAAGAGCTCCTATAATTCACCCCTCCACTTT.

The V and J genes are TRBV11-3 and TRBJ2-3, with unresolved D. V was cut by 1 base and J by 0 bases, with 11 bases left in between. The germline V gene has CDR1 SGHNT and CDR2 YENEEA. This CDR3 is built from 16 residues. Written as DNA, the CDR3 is TGTGCCAGCAGCTTAGGAGCCTTCACTAGCACAGATACGCAGTATTTT. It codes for CASSLGAFTSTDTQYF.

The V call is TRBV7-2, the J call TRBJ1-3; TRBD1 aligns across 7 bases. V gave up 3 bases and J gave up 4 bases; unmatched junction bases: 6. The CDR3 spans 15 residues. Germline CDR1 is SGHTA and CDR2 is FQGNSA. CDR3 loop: CASSFTQGYGNTIYF. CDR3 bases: TGTGCCAGCAGCTTCACACAGGGGTACGGAAACACCATATATTTT.

The CDR3: CAWGFTGELFF. DNA of the CDR3: TGTGCCTGGGGATTCACCGGGGAGCTGTTTTTT. This sequence joins TRBV30 and TRBJ2-2; D unresolved. The CDR3 runs to 11 residues. Trimming stripped 5 bases from V and 4 bases from J, with 5 bases between. Looked up from germline, CDR1 is GTSNPN and CDR2 is SVGIG (reference sequence).

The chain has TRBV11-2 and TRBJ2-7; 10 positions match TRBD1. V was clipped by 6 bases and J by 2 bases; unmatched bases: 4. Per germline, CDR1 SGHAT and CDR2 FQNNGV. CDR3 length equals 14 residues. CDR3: CASRWTGGTYEQYF. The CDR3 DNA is TGTGCCAGCAGGTGGACAGGGGGTACCTACGAGCAGTACTTC.

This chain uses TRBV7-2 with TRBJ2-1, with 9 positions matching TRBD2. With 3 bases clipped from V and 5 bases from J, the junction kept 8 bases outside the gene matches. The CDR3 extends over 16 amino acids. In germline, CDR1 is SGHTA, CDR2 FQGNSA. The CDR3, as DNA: TGTGCCAGCAGCTTGGTAGGGCTAGCGGGAAACAATGAGCAGTTCTTC. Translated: CASSLVGLAGNNEQFF.

This CDR3 reads CASSLTGALSLAKNIQYF. The CDR3 nucleotides read TGTGCCAGCAGCTTGACAGGGGCCCTCTCCTTAGCCAAAAACATTCAGTACTTC. This chain joins TRBV5-7 and TRBJ2-4; 7 nucleotides match TRBD1. TRBV5-7 is identified as an open reading frame with a role that is uncertain. Trimming cost V 1 base and J 0 bases; bases outside gene matches: 10. The CDR3 is made up of 18 amino acids.

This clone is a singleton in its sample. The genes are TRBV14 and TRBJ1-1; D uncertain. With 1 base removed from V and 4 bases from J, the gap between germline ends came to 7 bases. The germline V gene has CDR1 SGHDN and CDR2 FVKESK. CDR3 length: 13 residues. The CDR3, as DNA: TGTGCCAGCAGCCAAGTGCAGGCCACTGAAGCTTTCTTT. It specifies CASSQVQATEAFF.

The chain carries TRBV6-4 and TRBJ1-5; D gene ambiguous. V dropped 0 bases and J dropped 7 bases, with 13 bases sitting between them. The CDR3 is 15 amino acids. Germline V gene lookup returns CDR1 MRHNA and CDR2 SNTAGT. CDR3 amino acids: CASSDSGGWRQPQHF. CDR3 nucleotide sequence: TGTGCCAGCAGTGACTCGGGAGGGTGGAGGCAGCCCCAGCATTTT.

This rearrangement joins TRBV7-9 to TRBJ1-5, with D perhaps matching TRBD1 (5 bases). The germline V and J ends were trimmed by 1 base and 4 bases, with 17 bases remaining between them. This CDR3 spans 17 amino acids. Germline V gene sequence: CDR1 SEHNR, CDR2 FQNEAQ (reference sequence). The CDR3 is CASSLGSGPLVNQPQHF. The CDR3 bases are TGTGCCAGCAGCTTAGGGTCGGGACCTCTGGTGAATCAGCCCCAGCATTTT.

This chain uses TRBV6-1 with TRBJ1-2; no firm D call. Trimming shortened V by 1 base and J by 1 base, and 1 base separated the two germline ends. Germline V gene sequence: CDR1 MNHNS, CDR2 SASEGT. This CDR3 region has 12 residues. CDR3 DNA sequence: TGTGCCAGCAGTGAAGTTAACTATGGCTACACCTTC. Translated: CASSEVNYGYTF.

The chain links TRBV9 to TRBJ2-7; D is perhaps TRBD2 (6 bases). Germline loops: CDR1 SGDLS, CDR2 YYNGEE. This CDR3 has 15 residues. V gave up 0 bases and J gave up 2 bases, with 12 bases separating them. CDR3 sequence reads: CASSVGRGPTYEQYF. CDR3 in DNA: TGTGCCAGCAGCGTAGGGCGGGGTCCAACCTACGAGCAGTACTTC.

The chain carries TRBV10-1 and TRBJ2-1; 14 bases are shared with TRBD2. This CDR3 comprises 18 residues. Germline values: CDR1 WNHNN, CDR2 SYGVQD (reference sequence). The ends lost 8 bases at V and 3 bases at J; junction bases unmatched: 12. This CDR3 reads CASPKGTSGRDHYNEQFF. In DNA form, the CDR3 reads TGCGCCAGCCCTAAGGGGACTAGCGGGAGAGACCACTACAATGAGCAGTTCTTC.

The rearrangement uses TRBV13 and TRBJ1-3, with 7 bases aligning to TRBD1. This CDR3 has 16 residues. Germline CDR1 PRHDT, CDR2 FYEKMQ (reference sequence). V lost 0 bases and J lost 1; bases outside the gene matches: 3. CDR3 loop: CASSLGPGGSGNTIYF. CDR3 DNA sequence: TGTGCCAGCAGCTTAGGCCCAGGGGGATCTGGAAACACCATATATTTT.